These 32 T cell receptor beta chains were all obtained from the same sample, sequenced in a study of blood T cell repertoires in COVID-19 (dated by TCRdb to between 2020 and 2021). The library was prepared using the immunoSEQ multiplex PCR assay. What TCRdb holds here is the immuneACCESS table cut down to in-frame rearrangements. Part of the clones is not present; checked against another copy, under half of the missing clones reflect an unresolved V gene, and the others are unexplained. For this sample there are around 250,000 clones; 80% to 90% appear just once. The top ten clonotypes cover roughly 5.8% of the sample. Sequenced input: peripheral blood. All receptors come from a man older than 75 with acute or convalescent COVID-19.

This rearrangement joins TRBV2 to TRBJ2-3; D is possibly TRBD2 (6 bases). There are 16 residues in the CDR3. CDR1 and CDR2 from the germline V gene are SNHLY and FYNNEI. V was shortened by 6 bases and J by 4 bases, with 20 bases between the two germline ends. The DNA for the CDR3 is TGTGCCAGCAGCGTGGGGGGTTTTCAGGCCGCAGATACGCAGTATTTT. This encodes CASSVGGFQAADTQYF.

V usage is TRBV6-1 and J usage is TRBJ1-6, with TRBD1 as a possible D gene (5 bases). CDR3 length: 13 amino acids. V was pared by 2 bases and J by 12 bases, with 11 bases between. Germline V gene lookup returns CDR1 MNHNS and CDR2 SASEGT. The CDR3 loop is CASSERQSLPLHF. The CDR3 region has the DNA TGTGCCAGCAGTGAACGACAGTCTTTACCCCTCCACTTT.

The CDR3 nucleotides are TGTGCCAGTAGTGACAGGGGGAGAAATGGCTACACCTTC. This translates into CASSDRGRNGYTF. The rearrangement joins TRBV19 to TRBJ1-2; TRBD1 matches at 9 bases. After removal of 5 bases from V and 6 bases from J, the junction contained 4 bases not matched to a gene. Per the germline V gene, CDR1 is LNHDA and CDR2 is SQIVND (reference sequence). The CDR3 sequence is 13 residues long.

This clone appeared a few times. V gene TRBV2 combines with J gene TRBJ1-1; the match to TRBD1 covers 10 bases. The CDR3 covers 15 residues. Germline CDR1 is SNHLY and CDR2 is FYNNEI. Trimming cost V 2 bases and J 4 bases; bases outside gene matches: 4. The CDR3 DNA sequence: TGTGCCAGCAGTGAAAAGAGGACAGGGGGCACTGAAGCTTTCTTT. It yields the protein CASSEKRTGGTEAFF.

This clone was seen only a few times. V is TRBV7-8 and J is TRBJ1-2; D not certain. The V end was cut by 2 bases, the J end by 6 bases, with 7 bases between. CDR1 and CDR2 from the germline V gene are SGHVS and FQNEAQ. This CDR3 is 12 amino acids long. Here the CDR3 DNA reads TGTGCCAGCAGCTTAACATACAATGGCTACACCTTC. This encodes CASSLTYNGYTF.

In nucleotides, the CDR3 is TGTGCGCTCCTCGCGGGGACTAGGGGTTTACAAGAGACCCAGTACTTC. Protein: CALLAGTRGLQETQYF. The J gene is TRBJ2-5, the V gene TRBV21-1; TRBD2, as called in the table, went unchecked against the DNA. TRBV21-1 represents a pseudogene. This CDR3 contains 16 residues.

The chain combines TRBV9 with TRBJ2-3, with D perhaps matching TRBD1 (5 bases). CDR1 SGDLS and CDR2 YYNGEE come from the germline V gene. V gave up 4 bases and J gave up 1 base, with 16 bases separating them. This CDR3 comprises 16 residues. The CDR3 DNA reads as TGTGCCAGCAGCACTGCAGGGAAATACGGCACAGATACGCAGTATTTT. The encoded protein is CASSTAGKYGTDTQYF.

V and J are TRBV3-1 (or the pseudogene TRBV3-2) and TRBJ2-3; 8 nucleotides match TRBD1. V gave up 4 bases and J gave up 2 bases; unmatched junction bases: 5. CDR1 is LGHDT, CDR2 YNNKEL, per germline (reference sequence). The CDR3 length is 15 residues. This CDR3 reads CASSLWDRTTDTQYF. CDR3 nucleotides: TGTGCCAGCAGCCTATGGGACAGGACCACAGATACGCAGTATTTT.

The rearrangement joins TRBV10-1 to TRBJ2-3; 7 nucleotides agree with TRBD1. Germline CDR1 WNHNN, CDR2 SYGVQD (reference sequence). The CDR3 covers 15 residues. V lost 5 bases, J lost 0 bases, and 5 bases stayed unmatched. This CDR3 reads CASSSRDRSTDTQYF. DNA for the CDR3: TGCGCCAGCAGTTCCCGGGACAGAAGCACAGATACGCAGTATTTT.

V and J are TRBV3-1 (or the pseudogene TRBV3-2) and TRBJ1-3; unclear D gene. The V end was cut by 2 bases, the J end by 0 bases, with 8 bases between. The CDR3 extends over 15 amino acids. Germline lookup yields CDR1 LGHDT and CDR2 YNNKEL (reference sequence). CDR3 in DNA: TGTGCCAGCAGCCAACAGGCCCGCTCTGGAAACACCATATATTTT. It translates to CASSQQARSGNTIYF.

V gene TRBV21-1 combines with J gene TRBJ2-7; TRBD1, the table's D call, lacks a check against the DNA. TRBV21-1 is flagged as a pseudogene. The CDR3 is 14 amino acids. The CDR3, as DNA: TGTGCCAGTAGCGGGGGCCCCCCCCGCTACGAGCAGTACTTC. Translating gives CASSGGPPRYEQYF.

This clone was observed a handful of times. V usage is TRBV5-4 and J usage is TRBJ1-4; 8 bases fit TRBD1. CDR3 length: 17 amino acids. Germline-derived CDR1 and CDR2 are SGHNT and YYREEE (reference sequence). V lost 4 bases to trimming and J lost 2 bases; unmatched junction nucleotides: 10. The CDR3 sequence: CASSRNRGITTNEKLFF. DNA of the CDR3: TGTGCCAGCAGCCGAAACAGGGGGATTACGACTAATGAAAAACTGTTTTTT. The full variable domain, rest sourced from reference TRBV5-4 and TRBJ1-4, is ETGVTQSPTHLIKTRGQQVTLRCSSQSGHNTVSWYQQALGQGPQFIFQYYREEENGRGNFPPRFSGLQFPNYSSELNVNALELDDSALYLCASSRNRGITTNEKLFFGSGTQLSVL.

The rearrangement uses TRBV7-2 and TRBJ2-5; 8 nucleotides align to TRBD1. Losses at the gene ends were 4 bases for V and 5 bases for J; bases not matched to a gene: 12. The germline CDR1 and CDR2 sequences are SGHTA and FQGNSA. There are 16 residues in the CDR3. This chain's CDR3 is CASSSTGQGSFETQYF. The CDR3, as DNA: TGTGCCAGCAGCTCAACAGGACAGGGATCGTTCGAGACCCAGTACTTC.

This sequence joins TRBV4-2 and TRBJ1-4; the D gene is possibly TRBD1 (6 bases). Germline values: CDR1 LGHNA, CDR2 YNFKEQ. Trimming shortened V by 5 bases and J by 5 bases, and 18 bases separated the two germline ends. This CDR3 is 16 amino acids long. The CDR3 DNA sequence: TGTGCCAGCAGCGTGCGACAGGCCTCGGCGAATGAAAAACTGTTTTTT. Amino acid sequence: CASSVRQASANEKLFF.

This clone was seen more than once but under ten times. This chain links TRBV19 with TRBJ1-5; D is undetermined. Trimming cost V 7 bases and J 2 bases, with 9 bases left between them. The V gene's germline CDR1 is LNHDA and CDR2 SQIVND (reference sequence). This CDR3 comprises 13 residues. The CDR3 DNA sequence: TGTGCCAGTAATCTGAGGGGCAATCAGCCCCAGCATTTT. Amino acid sequence: CASNLRGNQPQHF.

The chain uses TRBV19 and TRBJ2-1, with 12 bases that match TRBD2. Unmatched junction bases numbered 7, after V lost 4 bases and J lost 9 bases. Germline values: CDR1 LNHDA, CDR2 SQIVND (reference sequence). The CDR3 covers 15 residues. The CDR3 here is CASSTRLAGGSEQFF. For the CDR3, the DNA is TGTGCCAGTAGTACCAGGCTAGCGGGAGGGTCTGAGCAGTTCTTC.

This clone was seen just once. CDR3 in amino acids: CASSSGSGNQPQHF. CDR3 DNA sequence: TGTGCCAGCAGCTCAGGGTCAGGCAATCAGCCCCAGCATTTT. The chain combines TRBV28 with TRBJ1-5; possibly TRBD1 for D (5 bases). The CDR3 runs to 14 residues. The ends were cut back, 6 bases at V and 2 bases at J, with 11 bases in the middle. Per germline, CDR1 MDHEN and CDR2 SYDVKM.

In this sample, this clone turned up once. This sequence joins TRBV14 and TRBJ2-3, with a tentative D call TRBD1 (6 bases). The CDR3 spans 15 residues. V lost 3 bases and J 5 bases, leaving 15 bases between the germline ends. The V gene's germline CDR1 is SGHDN and CDR2 FVKESK. Here the CDR3 reads CASSQLQGQEDTQYF. The CDR3, as DNA: TGTGCCAGCAGCCAGCTCCAGGGGCAGGAAGATACGCAGTATTTT.

This rearrangement joins TRBV2 to TRBJ2-2, with D tentatively TRBD2 (5 bases). V lost 4 bases to trimming and J lost 2 bases, with 11 bases between them. Germline assignment: CDR1 SNHLY and CDR2 FYNNEI. The CDR3 spans 15 residues. Here the CDR3 DNA reads TGTGCCAGCAGTGTTGGACTCCGAAACACCGGGGAGCTGTTTTTT. This translates into CASSVGLRNTGELFF.

This chain links TRBV19 with TRBJ2-2, with 8 bases that match TRBD1. CDR1 is LNHDA and CDR2 is SQIVND in the germline V gene (reference sequence). CDR3 size: 16 residues. Losses at the gene ends were 5 bases for V and 0 bases for J; bases not matched to a gene: 5. This CDR3 reads CASSLGQGTNTGELFF. CDR3 coding DNA: TGTGCCAGTAGTCTAGGACAGGGAACGAACACCGGGGAGCTGTTTTTT.

The genes are TRBV18 and TRBJ1-1, with 10 bases matching TRBD1. Trimming cost V 5 bases and J 12 bases; bases outside gene matches: 6. The CDR3 extends over 12 amino acids. The germline gives CDR1 KGHSH, CDR2 LQKENI. The CDR3 here is CASSRQGAPTFF. The CDR3, as DNA: TGTGCCAGCTCAAGACAGGGGGCGCCGACTTTCTTT.

A few counts support this clone. The chain combines TRBV19 with TRBJ2-7, with 7 nucleotides matching TRBD1. The CDR3 consists of 14 residues. V was clipped by 5 bases and J by 2 bases; unmatched bases: 6. CDR1 is LNHDA and CDR2 is SQIVND in the germline V gene (reference sequence). The CDR3 loop is CASSERTGPYEQYF. In DNA form, the CDR3 reads TGTGCCAGTAGTGAGCGGACAGGACCCTACGAGCAGTACTTC.

This chain links TRBV29-1 with TRBJ1-2; maybe TRBD1 (6 bases). This CDR3 region has 14 residues. Per germline, CDR1 SQVTM and CDR2 ANQGSEA. V lost 6 bases and J 0 bases, leaving 14 bases between the germline ends. The DNA for the CDR3 is TGCAGCGTGGGGTCGACAGGTTCTAACTATGGCTACACCTTC. It specifies CSVGSTGSNYGYTF.

The sample holds one count of this clone. The same CDR3 also results from other DNA sequences found in this sample. V is TRBV28 and J is TRBJ1-1; D unresolved. V gave up 6 bases and J gave up 5 bases, with 16 bases separating them. The CDR3 runs 14 residues. Looked up from germline, CDR1 is MDHEN and CDR2 is SYDVKM. As DNA, the CDR3 is TGTGCCAGCAGCTTAGGAGGCGCCGGGACTGAAGCTTTCTTT. Protein sequence: CASSLGGAGTEAFF.

CDR3 DNA sequence: TGCAGCGTTTGGGACCTGGGAGGGGCGCTCCGATGGAACACTGAAGCTTTCTTT. The encoded protein is CSVWDLGGALRWNTEAFF. V and J are TRBV29-1 and TRBJ1-1; D perhaps matches TRBD1 (5 bases). V was cut by 5 bases and J by 1 base, with 26 bases left in between. In germline, CDR1 is SQVTM, CDR2 ANQGSEA. The CDR3 extends over 18 amino acids.

This chain links TRBV19 with TRBJ1-2; weak D call: TRBD1 (5 bases). Per the germline V gene, CDR1 is LNHDA and CDR2 is SQIVND (reference sequence). V lost 5 bases to trimming and J lost 4 bases, with 8 bases between them. The CDR3 consists of 12 residues. In nucleotides, the CDR3 is TGTGCCAGTAGTGATCAGGGCTATGGCTACACCTTC. Amino acids: CASSDQGYGYTF.

The genes are TRBV5-1 and TRBJ2-5; D not resolved. The CDR3 is 14 residues long. Germline assignment: CDR1 SGHRS and CDR2 YFSETQ. Deletions cut 1 base from V and 2 bases from J, with 9 bases between. CDR3 nucleotide sequence: TGCGCCAGCAGCTTGTTCAGGAAACAAGAGACCCAGTACTTC. It yields the protein CASSLFRKQETQYF.

The chain uses TRBV18 and TRBJ2-1, with 9 bases identical to TRBD1. The ends lost 8 bases at V and 0 bases at J; junction bases unmatched: 8. The CDR3 is 16 amino acids. Looked up from germline, CDR1 is KGHSH and CDR2 is LQKENI. The CDR3 DNA reads TGTGCCAGCCTTATAGGGACAGGGACCTCCTACAATGAGCAGTTCTTC. It yields the protein CASLIGTGTSYNEQFF.

The CDR3 nucleotides read TGTGCCAGCAGTGAAGCGGGGGGGCGTTATCAAGAGACCCAGTACTTC. Translated, it gives CASSEAGGRYQETQYF. The chain is built from TRBV2 and TRBJ2-5; possible D gene TRBD2, 7 bases. V lost 0 bases and J lost 2, with 13 bases in between. The germline gives CDR1 SNHLY, CDR2 FYNNEI. The CDR3 runs 16 residues.

This rearrangement joins TRBV18 to TRBJ2-5, with D unclear. The germline CDR1 and CDR2 sequences are KGHSH and LQKENI. The CDR3 extends over 17 amino acids. Trimming cost V 3 bases and J 4 bases, with 21 bases left between them. The CDR3 region has the DNA TGTGCCAGCTCACCCGTCGGTGGGTCTACCTCGGGAGAGACCCAGTACTTC. Amino acid sequence: CASSPVGGSTSGETQYF.

This chain connects TRBV6-5 to TRBJ2-3; 7 nucleotides align to TRBD2. Germline CDR1 MNHEY, CDR2 SVGAGI. The CDR3 runs to 15 residues. The V gene end was trimmed by 6 bases and the J gene end by 1 base; junction bases not matched to a gene: 7. Here the CDR3 DNA reads TGTGCCAGCAGGGAGGCTAGCGGCGGCACAGATACGCAGTATTTT. This gives the protein CASREASGGTDTQYF.

This clone came up a few times. The chain has TRBV5-1 and TRBJ1-3, with D possibly being TRBD1 (5 bases). The CDR3 is 16 amino acids. Germline assignment: CDR1 SGHRS and CDR2 YFSETQ. The V and J ends lost 0 bases and 0 bases respectively, with 10 bases between them. Here the CDR3 reads CASSLVFGGSGNTIYF. The CDR3 nucleotides read TGCGCCAGCAGCTTGGTATTCGGGGGCTCTGGAAACACCATATATTTT.